The T cell receptor (beta chain) under discussion was sequenced for a study of CD8+ T cells in alopecia areata. Whole-study findings and limits: Between patients, shared TCR sequences were less clear than in mice. This was possibly due in part to HLA diversity in the patient population.

CDR1 is SGHNT and CDR2 is YENEEA in the germline V gene. The CDR3 has 13 amino acids. The V gene lost 6 bases and the J gene lost 4 bases, with 10 bases spanning the gap. It was from alopecia areata patients that lesional scalp punch biopsies and peripheral blood were collected. A FACSAria was used to sort CD4+ and CD8+ T cells. These cells came from PBMCs. Notes on this clone: The antigen is not known.

Following RNA extraction, reverse transcription yielded cDNA that acted as the sequencing template. TCRdb keeps only in-frame clones here, not all; method: immunoSEQ multiplex PCR. The sample holds about 110,000 clones; under 65% are singletons and the top ten take around 25%. This sequence was found in a human donor with alopecia areata. The chain combines TRBV11-3 with TRBJ2-1; a possible D gene is TRBD1 (6 bases). Sequencing used NKG2D-low CD8+ T cells sorted from blood. The CDR3 region is CASSNGTYNEQFF. The DNA for the CDR3 is TGTGCCAGCAGTAATGGGACATACAATGAGCAGTTCTTC.